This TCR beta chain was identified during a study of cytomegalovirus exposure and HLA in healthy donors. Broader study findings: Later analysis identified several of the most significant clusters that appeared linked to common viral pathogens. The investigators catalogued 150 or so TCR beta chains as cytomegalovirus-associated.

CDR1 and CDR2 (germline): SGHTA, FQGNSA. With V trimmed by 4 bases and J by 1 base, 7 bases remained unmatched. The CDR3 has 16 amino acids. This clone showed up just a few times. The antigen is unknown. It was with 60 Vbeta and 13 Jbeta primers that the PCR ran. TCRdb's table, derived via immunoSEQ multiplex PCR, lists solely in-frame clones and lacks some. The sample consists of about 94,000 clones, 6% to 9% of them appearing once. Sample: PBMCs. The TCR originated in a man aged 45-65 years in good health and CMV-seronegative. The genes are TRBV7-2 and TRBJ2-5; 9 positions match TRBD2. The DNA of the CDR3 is TGTGCCAGCAGCTCCCAGGCGGGGGGGGGCCAAGAGACCCAGTACTTC. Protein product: CASSSQAGGGQETQYF.